This T cell receptor (beta chain) was profiled in a study of T cells after yellow fever vaccination. Findings and limits, study-wide: Clonotype sharing between CD4 and CD8 compartments was small. Reappearance after the booster was seen for most primary-vaccination clones, at 95% to 96% CD4 and about 90% CD8. On re-exposure, the response was weaker but peaked faster, at day 5 versus 15.

CDR1 SNHLY and CDR2 FYNNEI come from the germline V gene. V dropped 6 bases and J dropped 10 bases, with 16 bases sitting between them. The CDR3 spans 14 residues. To note about this clonotype: Its antigen is unknown.

TCR cDNA, made by 5'RACE template switching, carried an added universal primer site and UMIs. TCRdb passed the 5' RACE reads through MiXCR, listing each CDR3 protein once. The sample lists almost 600,000 distinct CDR3 sequences, approximately 15% occurring once. The sequence derives from a man in his thirties or forties who received the YFV17D yellow fever vaccine. Sequencing was performed on PBMCs, taken on the day of the yellow fever booster vaccination. The gene calls are TRBV2 and TRBJ1-6; maybe TRBD1 (6 bases). This CDR3 is CASRQQGVNSPLHF. The CDR3 bases are TGTGCCAGCAGACAACAGGGAGTTAACTCACCCCTCCACTTT.